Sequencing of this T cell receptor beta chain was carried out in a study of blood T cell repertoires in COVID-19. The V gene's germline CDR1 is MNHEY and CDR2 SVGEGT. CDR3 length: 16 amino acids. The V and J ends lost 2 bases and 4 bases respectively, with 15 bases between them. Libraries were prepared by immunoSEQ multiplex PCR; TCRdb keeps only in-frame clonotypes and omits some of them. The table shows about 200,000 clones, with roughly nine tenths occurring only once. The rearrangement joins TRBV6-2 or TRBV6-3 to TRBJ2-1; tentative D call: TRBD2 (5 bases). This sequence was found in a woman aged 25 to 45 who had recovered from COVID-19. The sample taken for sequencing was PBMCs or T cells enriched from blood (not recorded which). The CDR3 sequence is CASSYGTGGLYNEQFF. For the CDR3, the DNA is TGTGCCAGCAGTTACGGTACTGGCGGGCTATACAATGAGCAGTTCTTC.